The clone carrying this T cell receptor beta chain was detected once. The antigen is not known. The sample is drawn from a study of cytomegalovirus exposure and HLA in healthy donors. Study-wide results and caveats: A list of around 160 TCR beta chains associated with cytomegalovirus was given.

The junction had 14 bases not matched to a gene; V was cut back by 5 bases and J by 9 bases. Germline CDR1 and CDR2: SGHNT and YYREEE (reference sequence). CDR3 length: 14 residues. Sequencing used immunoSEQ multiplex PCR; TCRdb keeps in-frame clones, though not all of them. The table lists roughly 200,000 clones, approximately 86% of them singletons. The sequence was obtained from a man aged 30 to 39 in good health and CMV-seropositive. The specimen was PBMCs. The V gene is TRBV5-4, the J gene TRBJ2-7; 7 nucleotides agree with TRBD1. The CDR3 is CASRDRTGVDSQYF. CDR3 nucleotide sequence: TGTGCCAGCAGGGATAGGACAGGTGTAGACTCGCAGTACTTC.